This T cell receptor beta chain emerged from a study of cytomegalovirus exposure and HLA in healthy donors. Study-wide background: According to later analysis, the same platform produced the roughly 110 validation and about 630 first-cohort repertoires.

Findings of the study overall: Altogether, about 160 TCR beta chains were recorded as cytomegalovirus-associated. A few of the chains that were CMV-associated were confirmed in vitro to be specific for CMV antigens.

Some clones are missing from TCRdb's copy, which holds only in-frame ones; the method was immunoSEQ multiplex PCR. The repertoire holds over 60,000 clones, with 96% as singletons. After removal of 0 bases from V and 7 bases from J, the junction contained 8 bases not matched to a gene. Germline V gene lookup returns CDR1 SGDLS and CDR2 YYNGEE. This CDR3 region has 16 residues. This clone showed up just once. Its specificity is not known. The TCR was taken from a woman under 30 in good health and CMV-seropositive. The V gene is TRBV9, the J gene TRBJ2-3; 10 bases match TRBD2. What was sequenced was PBMCs. The CDR3 loop reads CASSVVVAGGQNTQYF. The CDR3 DNA follows: TGTGCCAGCAGCGTAGTGGTAGCGGGAGGCCAGAATACGCAGTATTTT.